This is a list of T cell receptor beta chains from one sample in a study of early T cells in non-severe SARS-CoV-2 infection. Using its own MiXCR run on the 5' RACE reads, TCRdb lists one record per CDR3 protein. The sample lists 70,000 or so distinct CDR3 sequences, approximately 13% occurring once. Material for sequencing was whole blood. The source of these receptors is an adult who was a healthcare worker with PCR-confirmed SARS-CoV-2 infection or an uninfected control (not recorded which). CDR3s include the opening cysteine and the closing phenylalanine or tryptophan. The D gene is left open where the match is weak. Size tells how often a clone was seen (once, few, many) or the class of an expanded clone, and some rows leave it out.

>few|TRBD2|TRBV28|TRBJ2-3
CASRRSGGGTDTQYF
TGTGCCAGCAGACGTAGCGGGGGGGGCACAGATACGCAGTATTTT
>many|NA|TRBV29-1|TRBJ2-2
CSVSRQGRAGELFF
TGCAGCGTTTCTAGACAGGGGAGGGCCGGGGAGCTGTTTTTT
>many|NA|TRBV5-6|TRBJ2-7
CASTGQFISPPIGPGSYEQYF
TGTGCCAGTACGGGACAGTTTATCTCACCTCCGATCGGCCCCGGGAGCTACGAGCAGTACTTC
>few|TRBD2|TRBV20-1|TRBJ2-3
CSARVQSRDYREYF
TGCAGTGCTAGAGTCCAATCTAGGGACTACCGGGAGTATTTT
>many|NA|TRBV4-1|TRBJ2-5
CASSQGHRETQYF
TGCGCCAGCAGCCAAGGACATAGGGAGACCCAGTACTTC
>many|NA|TRBV6-1|TRBJ2-3
CASSDRPLSTDTQYF
TGTGCCAGCAGTGATCGTCCGTTAAGCACAGATACGCAGTATTTT
>few|TRBD2|TRBV5-6|TRBJ2-1
CASSLVSGYYNEQFF
TGTGCCAGCAGCTTGGTTAGCGGGTACTACAATGAGCAGTTCTTC
>NA|TRBD1|TRBV7-6|TRBJ2-7
CASSFLDRGRDEQYF
TGTGCCAGCAGCTTCCTGGACAGGGGGCGCGACGAGCAGTACTTC
>few|NA|TRBV6-2/TRBV6-3|TRBJ2-7
CASSYPPGGVQYF
TGTGCCAGCAGTTACCCCCCCGGAGGGGTTCAGTACTTC
>NA|NA|TRBV20-1|TRBJ2-5
CSARGVGFQETQYF
TGCAGTGCAAGGGGGGTTGGATTCCAAGAGACCCAGTACTTC
>NA|NA|TRBV11-2|TRBJ2-5
CASSPPAEWTQYF
TGTGCCAGCAGCCCCCCCGCCGAATGGACCCAGTACTTC
>many|NA|TRBV5-1|TRBJ1-6
CASMAQRDNSPLHF
TGCGCCAGCATGGCACAGAGGGATAATTCACCCCTCCACTTT
>NA|NA|TRBV6-6|TRBJ2-1
CASSSGNPYNEQFF
TGTGCCAGCAGCTCAGGGAACCCCTACAATGAGCAGTTCTTC
>few|NA|TRBV12-5|TRBJ2-2
CASGLIPPDRFNTGELFF
TGTGCTAGTGGTTTGATCCCCCCTGACAGGTTTAACACCGGGGAGCTGTTTTTT
>NA|NA|TRBV29-1|TRBJ1-2
CSVGNGYTF
TGCAGCGTAGGGAATGGCTACACCTTC
>few|TRBD1|TRBV11-2|TRBJ1-1
CASSLTTGGNTEAFF
TGTGCCAGCAGCTTAACTACAGGGGGGAACACTGAAGCTTTCTTT
>few|TRBD1|TRBV7-3|TRBJ2-3
CASREQGASTDTQYF
TGTGCCAGCAGGGAACAGGGGGCAAGCACAGATACGCAGTATTTT
>many|NA|TRBV4-1|TRBJ1-3
CASSQRLSSGNTIYF
TGCGCCAGCAGCCAACGACTCAGCTCTGGAAACACCATATATTTT
>NA|NA|TRBV11-3|TRBJ2-6
CASSLGGGTGANVLTF
TGTGCCAGCAGCTTAGGTGGGGGAACTGGGGCCAACGTCCTGACTTTC
>NA|NA|TRBV29-1|TRBJ2-1
CSVEELGYSYNEQFF
TGCAGCGTTGAAGAGCTGGGGTACTCCTACAATGAGCAGTTCTTC
>few|NA|TRBV29-1|TRBJ2-2
CSVEVGRAGELFF
TGCAGCGTTGAAGTTGGGAGAGCCGGGGAGCTGTTTTTT
>many|NA|TRBV5-1|TRBJ2-6
CASRVSGANVLTF
TGCGCCAGCAGAGTTAGTGGGGCCAACGTCCTGACTTTC
>NA|TRBD2|TRBV12-3/TRBV12-4|TRBJ2-2
CASKGGGPHGELFF
TGTGCCAGCAAAGGCGGGGGGCCCCACGGGGAGCTGTTTTTT